The 22 T cell receptor beta chains below come from one sample, sequenced in a study of T cells in Graves' hyperthyroidism and ophthalmopathy. The CDR3 regions of TCR beta were amplified from RNA transcripts. The study used the HTBI primer set for a first-round RT-PCR of the TCR CDR3. TCRdb analysed the multiplex PCR reads with MiXCR anew, one entry per CDR3 protein. Of hundreds of thousands of distinct CDR3 sequences detected, about 13% appear once; the ten largest clones hold roughly 8.3%. The sequencing input was blood. Receptors were obtained from a woman younger than 35 with Graves' hyperthyroidism.

This clonotype occurred many times. The V gene is TRBV6-1, the J gene TRBJ1-5; D unresolved. Trimming took 8 bases from V and 7 from J, leaving 15 bases between them. CDR3 size: 13 residues. The germline V gene has CDR1 MNHNS and CDR2 SASEGT. The CDR3 DNA sequence: TGTGCCAGCCGCCCAACATCATCCCAGCCCCAGCATTTT. Residues: CASRPTSSQPQHF.

Ten or more counts support this clonotype. The rearrangement links TRBV15 to TRBJ1-1; no firm D call. This CDR3 has 13 amino acids. CDR1 LNHNV and CDR2 YYDKDF come from the germline V gene (reference sequence). V was clipped by 2 bases and J by 4 bases, with 8 bases between them. The CDR3 DNA sequence: TGTGCCACCAGCAGACAGTCCTCCACTGAAGCTTTCTTT. Its translation is CATSRQSSTEAFF.

This clonotype has a count of ten or more. The chain uses TRBV28 and TRBJ2-5, with 7 nucleotides matching TRBD1. The CDR3 length is 15 residues. CDR1 and CDR2 (germline): MDHEN, SYDVKM. V shed 4 bases, J shed 3 bases, and the junction held 8 bases outside the gene matches. CDR3 sequence: CASSSAGTAKETQYF. The CDR3 region has the DNA TGTGCCAGCAGTTCCGCCGGGACAGCAAAAGAGACCCAGTACTTC.

This clonotype was detected once. This sequence joins TRBV3-1 and TRBJ1-3; weak D call: TRBD1 (5 bases). The CDR3 is 15 residues long. V lost 6 bases, J lost 0 bases, and 12 bases lay in between. The germline V gene encodes CDR1 LGHDT and CDR2 YNNKEL (reference sequence). DNA for the CDR3: TGTGCCAGCAGTTATGACAGCTACTCTGGAAACACCATATATTTT. Its protein product is CASSYDSYSGNTIYF. Looking up the rest from reference TRBV3-1 and TRBJ1-3 gives the full variable domain: DTAVSQTPKYLVTQMGNDKSIKCEQNLGHDTMYWYKQDSKKFLKIMFSYNNKELIINETVPNRFSPKSPDKAHLNLHINSLELGDSAVYFCASSYDSYSGNTIYFGEGSWLTVV.

In its sample, this clonotype was seen a few times. The V call is TRBV7-9, the J call TRBJ2-6; no reliable D call. The ends were cut back, 2 bases at V and 2 bases at J, with 7 bases in the middle. The germline V gene has CDR1 SEHNR and CDR2 FQNEAQ (reference sequence). This CDR3 spans 15 amino acids. CDR3 region: CASSLLSPGANVLTF. In DNA form, the CDR3 reads TGTGCCAGCAGCTTACTATCACCTGGGGCCAACGTCCTGACTTTC.

This clonotype was seen at least ten times. The V call is TRBV6-2 or TRBV6-3, the J call TRBJ1-2; no firm D call. With 7 bases removed from V and 4 bases from J, the gap between germline ends came to 13 bases. CDR1 is MNHEY and CDR2 is SVGEGT in the germline V gene. This CDR3 has 13 residues. CDR3 DNA: TGTGCCAGCAAAGTGGTCGGTCCCTATGGCTACACCTTC. This encodes CASKVVGPYGYTF.

The CDR3 reads CASSYGQGRHNEQFF. As DNA, the CDR3 is TGTGCCAGCAGTTATGGACAGGGTAGACACAATGAGCAGTTCTTC. This sequence joins TRBV6-5 and TRBJ2-1, with TRBD1 matching 8 bases. This CDR3 has 15 residues. V dropped 3 bases and J dropped 5; count of bases not matched to a gene: 6. CDR1 and CDR2 from the germline V gene are MNHEY and SVGAGI.

This clonotype was seen many times. The genes are TRBV5-1 and TRBJ2-1, with a possible D match to TRBD1 (6 bases). The CDR3 loop spans 14 amino acids. CDR1 is SGHRS, CDR2 YFSETQ, per germline. V lost 0 bases, J lost 5 bases, and 9 bases lay in between. The CDR3 region is CASSLGGPNNEQFF. The CDR3 DNA reads as TGCGCCAGCAGCTTGGGGGGGCCTAACAATGAGCAGTTCTTC.

In the case of this clonotype: A much larger clone differs by one base, so this may be a read error. The CDR3 DNA reads as TGTGTCAGCAGCCGAGGGAGGGGGGCCTACGAGCAGTACTTC. Its protein product is CVSSRGRGAYEQYF. The gene calls are TRBV5-6 and TRBJ2-7, with D possibly matching TRBD2 (7 bases). Looked up from germline, CDR1 is SGHDT and CDR2 is YYEEEE. The CDR3 is 14 amino acids.

The chain couples TRBV4-1 to TRBJ2-1, with 8 bases identical to TRBD2. There are 15 residues in the CDR3. V was clipped by 1 base and J by 5 bases; unmatched bases: 4. Per germline, CDR1 MGHRA and CDR2 YSYEKL. CDR3 in DNA: TGCGCCAGCAGCCAAGCGGGCGGGGGGAACAATGAGCAGTTCTTC. Its translation: CASSQAGGGNNEQFF.

This clonotype was seen repeatedly, ten times or more. V and J are TRBV29-1 and TRBJ2-5; tentatively, D is TRBD1 (7 bases). This CDR3 has 13 residues. Per the germline V gene, CDR1 is SQVTM and CDR2 is ANQGSEA. V gave up 6 bases and J gave up 2 bases, with 13 bases separating them. CDR3: CSVGGTAQETQYF. As DNA, the CDR3 is TGCAGCGTGGGCGGGACAGCTCAAGAGACCCAGTACTTC.

This clonotype was counted at least ten times. V gene TRBV10-3 combines with J gene TRBJ1-4; the D is unclear. Germline V gene sequence: CDR1 ENHRY, CDR2 SYGVKD. The CDR3 has 12 residues. V was cut by 8 bases and J by 4 bases, with 8 bases left in between. CDR3 nucleotides: TGTGCCATCGCCCAGGATAATGAAAAACTGTTTTTT. Amino acids: CAIAQDNEKLFF.

This clonotype was seen ten or more times. The chain couples TRBV11-2 to TRBJ2-1, with D uncertain. The CDR3 is 14 amino acids. V lost 5 bases to trimming and J lost 9 bases, with 17 bases between them. The germline CDR1 and CDR2 sequences are SGHAT and FQNNGV. The CDR3 region has the DNA TGTGCCAGCAGCCCTACGACCTCCCGTGGTGAGCAGTTCTTC. It encodes CASSPTTSRGEQFF.

The rearrangement joins TRBV4-1 to TRBJ1-3, with D uncertain. Trimming left V 1 base short and J 4 bases short, with 11 bases between. Looked up from germline, CDR1 is MGHRA and CDR2 is YSYEKL. This CDR3 is 15 amino acids long. The CDR3 loop is CASSQGSTGGNTIYF. The DNA of the CDR3 is TGCGCCAGCAGCCAAGGGTCGACCGGGGGAAACACCATATATTTT.

As for this clonotype: A much larger clonotype is one base distant, so this may be a read error. The V gene is TRBV18, the J gene TRBJ1-3; D is perhaps TRBD1 (6 bases). CDR1 and CDR2 from the germline V gene are KGHSH and LQKENI. V was cut by 2 bases and J by 2 bases, with 16 bases left in between. The CDR3 runs 17 residues. Here the CDR3 reads CASSPSGRGSPGNTIYF. The CDR3 DNA is TGTGCCAGCTCACCAAGTGGAAGGGGGAGCCCTGGAAACACCATATATTTT.

This clonotype was recorded at least ten times. This sequence joins TRBV7-2 and TRBJ2-7; D may be TRBD1 or TRBD2 (5 bases each). V lost 6 bases and J 3 bases, leaving 21 bases between the germline ends. The CDR3 covers 16 residues. Germline-derived CDR1 and CDR2 are SGHTA and FQGNSA. This CDR3 reads CASSLVGRGINYEQYF. Written as DNA, the CDR3 is TGTGCCAGCAGTCTGGTGGGGCGAGGGATCAACTACGAGCAGTACTTC.

The chain uses TRBV5-4 and TRBJ2-1; D uncertain. The CDR3 covers 16 residues. Germline lookup yields CDR1 SGHNT and CDR2 YYREEE (reference sequence). V lost 4 bases and J lost 2, with 16 bases in between. The CDR3 sequence: CASSTLGTIAYNEQFF. The CDR3 DNA follows: TGTGCCAGCAGCACCCTCGGTACTATCGCCTACAATGAGCAGTTCTTC.

This clonotype has a count of ten or more. This chain uses TRBV28 with TRBJ1-2; 7 nucleotides match TRBD1. J was trimmed by 7 bases and V by 5 bases; bases with no gene match: 10. This CDR3 has 14 amino acids. Germline lookup yields CDR1 MDHEN and CDR2 SYDVKM. The CDR3 bases are TGTGCCAGCAGTATACCGGGACAGACTAGTGGCTACACCTTC. Protein product: CASSIPGQTSGYTF.

This clonotype appeared many times. It may be a read error: a sequence one base away is much more abundant. This chain links TRBV12-3 or TRBV12-4 with TRBJ1-5, with D perhaps TRBD1 (6 bases). This CDR3 has 14 residues. V shed 2 bases and J shed 4 bases, with 9 bases lying between them. In nucleotides, the CDR3 is TGTGCCAGCAGTTTATTGGGGGCGAATCAGCCCCAGCATTTT. This encodes CASSLLGANQPQHF.

This clonotype was seen more than once but under ten times. J is TRBJ2-2 and V is TRBV6-2 or TRBV6-3; 11 bases agree with TRBD2. The CDR3 consists of 16 residues. Germline values: CDR1 MNHEY, CDR2 SVGEGT. The trim removed 8 bases at V and 4 bases at J, leaving 9 bases unmatched. The CDR3 is CASGSGGAGSTGELFF. CDR3 bases: TGTGCCAGCGGTAGCGGGGGGGCTGGTAGCACCGGGGAGCTGTTTTTT.

The chain is built from TRBV13 and TRBJ2-1, with TRBD1 as a possible D gene (5 bases). Germline V gene lookup returns CDR1 PRHDT and CDR2 FYEKMQ (reference sequence). The CDR3 has 16 residues. V lost 5 bases, J lost 0 bases, and 14 bases lay in between. For the CDR3, the DNA is TGTGCCAGCAGCCCCTCAGGGCCCGTCTCCTACAATGAGCAGTTCTTC. Translating it yields CASSPSGPVSYNEQFF.

This clonotype came up many times. The chain links TRBV20-1 to TRBJ2-5; 12 positions agree with TRBD2. Germline V CDR1 and CDR2: DFQATT, SNEGSKA (reference sequence). Germline trimming cut 5 bases from V and 2 bases from J; bases unmatched to any gene: 3. The CDR3 length is 14 residues. Here the CDR3 DNA reads TGCAGTGCTGTAGGACTAGCGGGACAAGAGACCCAGTACTTC. As protein: CSAVGLAGQETQYF.